The 10 T cell receptor beta chains listed next were all sequenced from one sample in a study of T cell repertoires in cytomegalovirus infection. Their specific antigens are unknown. TCRdb processed the reads anew with MiXCR; each CDR3 protein has one entry. The sample includes 640,000 or so distinct CDR3 sequences, around a third of them seen just once. The sample was cultured PBMCs, taken from culture after CMV antigen stimulation. Every receptor here comes from a human donor in good health (CMV status not recorded). Some clones in this sample may be carry-over from other donors' samples.

This sequence joins TRBV6-1 and TRBJ2-7; TRBD1 agrees at 9 bases. The CDR3 covers 15 residues. The germline V gene has CDR1 MNHNS and CDR2 SASEGT. Trimming took 4 bases from V and 4 from J; bases not matched to a gene: 8. The CDR3 nucleotides read TGTGCCAGCAGTGGACGGGGACAGGGATCGTACGAGCAGTACTTC. Protein: CASSGRGQGSYEQYF.

This chain uses TRBV4-1 with TRBJ2-2; D uncertain. Germline-derived CDR1 and CDR2 are MGHRA and YSYEKL. The CDR3 runs 16 residues. V gave up 0 bases and J gave up 3 bases, with 11 bases separating them. This chain's CDR3 is CASSQDQGFHTGELFF. The CDR3, as DNA: TGCGCCAGCAGCCAAGACCAAGGCTTCCACACCGGGGAGCTGTTTTTT.

The chain combines TRBV5-4 with TRBJ2-3, with D unclear. V lost 4 bases, J lost 6 bases, and 9 bases lay in between. Germline-derived CDR1 and CDR2 are SGHNT and YYREEE (reference sequence). CDR3 length: 12 residues. The CDR3 here is CASSTDLDTQYF. DNA for the CDR3: TGTGCCAGCAGCACAGACTTGGATACGCAGTATTTT.

V gene TRBV12-5 combines with J gene TRBJ1-1; no clear D. Looked up from germline, CDR1 is LGHNT and CDR2 is FRNRAP. Trimming pared 6 bases from V and 0 bases from J, leaving 11 bases between. This CDR3 spans 14 amino acids. The CDR3 is CASGLTLMNTEAFF. The CDR3 bases are TGTGCTAGTGGACTGACCCTGATGAACACTGAAGCTTTCTTT.

Note on this clonotype: An end of the junction differs from the germline gene, which may be a read error. The genes are TRBV7-2 and TRBJ2-7; the D gene is possibly TRBD2 (6 bases). The CDR3 totals 13 residues. Germline CDR1 SGHTA, CDR2 FQGNSA. In nucleotides, the CDR3 is TGTGCCAGCAGCCCCGGGGAGGCCCACGAGCATTACTTC. Its translation: CASSPGEAHEHYF.

The chain joins TRBV12-3 or TRBV12-4 to TRBJ1-5; the D gene is possibly TRBD1 (6 bases). Trimming left V 7 bases short and J 2 bases short, with 9 bases between. The CDR3 has 13 amino acids. The CDR3 sequence is CASNRAGNQPQHF. Written as DNA, the CDR3 is TGTGCCAGCAACAGGGCCGGCAATCAGCCCCAGCATTTT.

This clonotype was detected a few times. The chain couples TRBV7-8 to TRBJ2-3; D not certain. The CDR3 runs to 13 residues. Trimming stripped 5 bases from V and 6 bases from J, with 12 bases between. Germline CDR1 is SGHVS and CDR2 is FQNEAQ. CDR3 region: CASSGLRSDTQYF. The CDR3 nucleotides are TGTGCCAGCAGCGGGTTAAGGTCGGATACGCAGTATTTT.

This chain uses TRBV5-4 with TRBJ2-1, with TRBD2 identical over 11 bases. The CDR3 consists of 15 residues. The junction had 6 bases not matched to a gene; V was cut back by 3 bases and J by 7 bases. Germline V gene data show CDR1 as SGHNT and CDR2 as YYREEE (reference sequence). In DNA form, the CDR3 reads TGTGCCAGCAGCTCCCTAGCGGGAGGTGAGAATGAGCAGTTCTTC. Residues: CASSSLAGGENEQFF.

The gene calls are TRBV20-1 and TRBJ2-7, with 7 bases lining up with TRBD2. Germline assignment: CDR1 DFQATT and CDR2 SNEGSKA (reference sequence). V shed 5 bases, J shed 0 bases, and the junction held 4 bases outside the gene matches. The CDR3 has 13 residues. CDR3 in DNA: TGCAGTGCTTCGCGGGGGAACTCCTACGAGCAGTACTTC. Its translation: CSASRGNSYEQYF.

This chain connects TRBV12-3 or TRBV12-4 to TRBJ2-5; D gene uncertain. The CDR3 has 14 residues. V was cut by 9 bases and J by 2 bases, with 16 bases left in between. The CDR3 DNA reads TGTGCCAGTAGGGAAAGCGAGACACAAGAGACCCAGTACTTC. This sequence encodes CASRESETQETQYF.